Listed below are T cell receptor beta chains from one sample, sequenced in a study of graft-versus-host responses after intestinal transplantation. These receptors' antigens are unknown. Method: immunoSEQ multiplex PCR; TCRdb's copy keeps in-frame clones and lacks some. The table lists around 64,000 clones, 94% of them singletons. The starting material was unstimulated CD4+ T cells sorted from spleen or lymph node cells, obtained before transplant. The receptors shown here come from a human donor who was the organ donor for an intestinal transplant. Each CDR3 is given with its conserved first and last residue. Fields, in order: clone size, D gene, J gene, V gene, CDR3 DNA, CDR3 protein. D genes are given only for firm matches. The size field is filled for only some rows; it gives once, few, many or a size class.

clone size: -
D gene: -
J gene: TRBJ2-3
V gene: TRBV10-1
CDR3 DNA: TGCGCCAGCAGCTCCTCGGAGAAGACAGATACGCAGTATTTT
CDR3 protein: CASSSSEKTDTQYF

clone size: -
D gene: TRBD1
J gene: TRBJ2-7
V gene: TRBV6-1
CDR3 DNA: TGTGCCAGCAGGCAAGGGGGCGTGGCCTACGAGCAGTACTTC
CDR3 protein: CASRQGGVAYEQYF

clone size: -
D gene: -
J gene: TRBJ2-7
V gene: TRBV5-5
CDR3 DNA: TGTGCCAGCAGCTTGGACAGCGTTTTCTCCTACGAGCAGTACTTC
CDR3 protein: CASSLDSVFSYEQYF

clone size: -
D gene: -
J gene: TRBJ2-5
V gene: TRBV7-3
CDR3 DNA: TGTGCCAGCAGCATCCCTCCCCGGGACGAAACCTGGGGGCAAGAGACCCAGTACTTC
CDR3 protein: CASSIPPRDETWGQETQYF

clone size: -
D gene: TRBD2
J gene: TRBJ2-4
V gene: TRBV5-4
CDR3 DNA: TGTGCCAGCAGCTTGTCTGGCGGGGGGCGCACGAGGAACATTCAGTACTTC
CDR3 protein: CASSLSGGGRTRNIQYF

clone size: -
D gene: -
J gene: TRBJ2-5
V gene: TRBV19
CDR3 DNA: TGTGCCAGTAGTATAGTGCCAGGGTACCAAGAGACCCAGTACTTC
CDR3 protein: CASSIVPGYQETQYF

clone size: -
D gene: -
J gene: TRBJ2-1
V gene: TRBV15
CDR3 DNA: TGTGCCACCAGCCGCGGACTGGGTGAGCAGTTCTTC
CDR3 protein: CATSRGLGEQFF

clone size: -
D gene: -
J gene: TRBJ2-5
V gene: TRBV2
CDR3 DNA: TGTGCCAGCAGTGATGAGGGGGGGAAAGAGACCCAGTACTTC
CDR3 protein: CASSDEGGKETQYF

clone size: -
D gene: -
J gene: TRBJ2-5
V gene: TRBV5-4
CDR3 DNA: TGTGCCAGCAGCTTGGCGGGGAGAGAGACCCAGTACTTC
CDR3 protein: CASSLAGRETQYF

clone size: -
D gene: TRBD1
J gene: TRBJ2-5
V gene: TRBV23-1
CDR3 DNA: TGCGCCAGCAGTCAATCGACAGGGTACCAAGAGACCCAGTACTTC
CDR3 protein: CASSQSTGYQETQYF

clone size: -
D gene: -
J gene: TRBJ1-1
V gene: TRBV6-1
CDR3 DNA: TGTGCCAGCAGTGAAGCCTCGTTTAACACTGAAGCTTTCTTT
CDR3 protein: CASSEASFNTEAFF

clone size: few
D gene: -
J gene: TRBJ2-2
V gene: TRBV9
CDR3 DNA: TGTGCCAGCAGCCCGGGGAGACGGAACACCGGGGAGCTGTTTTTT
CDR3 protein: CASSPGRRNTGELFF

clone size: -
D gene: -
J gene: TRBJ1-3
V gene: TRBV5-1
CDR3 DNA: TGCGCCAGCAGCTTTTCACCCGGTGGTGGAAACACCATATATTTT
CDR3 protein: CASSFSPGGGNTIYF

clone size: -
D gene: -
J gene: TRBJ2-7
V gene: TRBV7-2
CDR3 DNA: TGTGCCAGCAGCTTAGTTGACGAGCAGTACTTC
CDR3 protein: CASSLVDEQYF

clone size: -
D gene: -
J gene: TRBJ1-5
V gene: TRBV27
CDR3 DNA: TGTGCCAGCAGTTTTGGGCGATCAAGCAATCAGCCCCAGCATTTT
CDR3 protein: CASSFGRSSNQPQHF

clone size: -
D gene: -
J gene: TRBJ1-6
V gene: TRBV7-3
CDR3 DNA: TGTGCCAGCAGCTTAGGGGGCTCCTATAATTCACCCCTCCACTTT
CDR3 protein: CASSLGGSYNSPLHF

clone size: -
D gene: TRBD1
J gene: TRBJ1-2
V gene: TRBV19
CDR3 DNA: TGTGCCAGTAGTATTGGACAGGGGGGCTATGGCTACACCTTC
CDR3 protein: CASSIGQGGYGYTF

clone size: -
D gene: -
J gene: TRBJ1-1
V gene: TRBV6-5
CDR3 DNA: TGTGCCAGCAGTTACTCCTTGGGACACGGGAACACTGAAGCTTTCTTT
CDR3 protein: CASSYSLGHGNTEAFF

clone size: -
D gene: TRBD2
J gene: TRBJ2-5
V gene: TRBV7-9
CDR3 DNA: TGTGCCAGCAGCTCCTTAGGCGGGGGTGGAGAGACCCAGTACTTC
CDR3 protein: CASSSLGGGGETQYF

clone size: -
D gene: TRBD1
J gene: TRBJ1-6
V gene: TRBV9
CDR3 DNA: TGTGCCAGCAGGGAAGGGACAGGGAACTCCTATAATTCACCCCTCCACTTT
CDR3 protein: CASREGTGNSYNSPLHF

clone size: once
D gene: -
J gene: TRBJ2-7
V gene: TRBV6-5
CDR3 DNA: TGTGCCAGCAGTTACAAGGCCTACTCCTACGAGCAGTACTTC
CDR3 protein: CASSYKAYSYEQYF

clone size: -
D gene: -
J gene: TRBJ1-5
V gene: TRBV4-3
CDR3 DNA: TGCGCCAGCAGCCAAGATCTAAGGAATCAGCCCCAGCATTTT
CDR3 protein: CASSQDLRNQPQHF

clone size: -
D gene: TRBD1
J gene: TRBJ1-5
V gene: TRBV5-5
CDR3 DNA: TGTGCCAGCAGCTTTGGACAGGCCGATCAGCCCCAGCATTTT
CDR3 protein: CASSFGQADQPQHF

clone size: -
D gene: -
J gene: TRBJ2-1
V gene: TRBV18
CDR3 DNA: TGTGCCAGCTCAGGTATCTCAGGGGGGAATGAGCAGTTCTTC
CDR3 protein: CASSGISGGNEQFF

clone size: -
D gene: -
J gene: TRBJ2-3
V gene: TRBV4-3
CDR3 DNA: TGCGCCAGCAGTCTCCCGTTAGATACGCAGTATTTT
CDR3 protein: CASSLPLDTQYF

clone size: -
D gene: TRBD1
J gene: TRBJ1-3
V gene: TRBV7-2
CDR3 DNA: TGTGCCAGCAGGACGGGACAGGGGGAAGGAAACACCATATATTTT
CDR3 protein: CASRTGQGEGNTIYF

clone size: -
D gene: TRBD2
J gene: TRBJ2-3
V gene: TRBV9
CDR3 DNA: TGTGCCAGCAGCGTAGGATTTAGCGGGGGGTTAGATACGCAGTATTTT
CDR3 protein: CASSVGFSGGLDTQYF

clone size: -
D gene: -
J gene: TRBJ1-1
V gene: TRBV30
CDR3 DNA: TGTGCCTGGTTGGCCAGGGGGAACACTGAAGCTTTCTTT
CDR3 protein: CAWLARGNTEAFF

clone size: -
D gene: -
J gene: TRBJ2-5
V gene: TRBV7-2
CDR3 DNA: TGTGCCAGCAGCCGGGACTTCGACCAAGAGACCCAGTACTTC
CDR3 protein: CASSRDFDQETQYF

clone size: -
D gene: TRBD2
J gene: TRBJ2-3
V gene: TRBV7-9
CDR3 DNA: TGTGCCAGCAGCTTACTAGCGGGGGGGACAGATACGCAGTATTTT
CDR3 protein: CASSLLAGGTDTQYF

clone size: -
D gene: TRBD2
J gene: TRBJ2-7
V gene: TRBV5-1
CDR3 DNA: TGCGCCAGCAGCTTGGGGACTAGCGGACTCTCCTACGAGCAGTACTTC
CDR3 protein: CASSLGTSGLSYEQYF

clone size: -
D gene: -
J gene: TRBJ1-1
V gene: TRBV30
CDR3 DNA: TGTGCCTGGAGTCCACCGTACAGAAGGGACGCTGAAGCTTTCTTT
CDR3 protein: CAWSPPYRRDAEAFF

clone size: once
D gene: -
J gene: TRBJ2-7
V gene: TRBV6-5
CDR3 DNA: TGTGCCAGCATCGATAACCCCCTCGAGCGGGCCCAGCAGTACTTC
CDR3 protein: CASIDNPLERAQQYF

clone size: -
D gene: -
J gene: TRBJ2-3
V gene: TRBV14
CDR3 DNA: TGTGCCAGCAGCCAAGGGAGGAAAACTCCTAGCACAGATACGCAGTATTTT
CDR3 protein: CASSQGRKTPSTDTQYF

clone size: -
D gene: TRBD2
J gene: TRBJ2-1
V gene: TRBV2
CDR3 DNA: TGTGCCAGCAGTGCAGACCTGGGACTAGCGAGGAATGAGCAGTTCTTC
CDR3 protein: CASSADLGLARNEQFF

clone size: -
D gene: TRBD1
J gene: TRBJ1-2
V gene: TRBV7-6
CDR3 DNA: TGTGCCAGCAGCTCGGGACAGGGCCCTAACTATGGCTACACCTTC
CDR3 protein: CASSSGQGPNYGYTF

clone size: -
D gene: -
J gene: TRBJ1-1
V gene: TRBV5-6
CDR3 DNA: TGTGCCAGCAGCTCCCCCCGGCCCATGAACACTGAAGCTTTCTTT
CDR3 protein: CASSSPRPMNTEAFF

clone size: -
D gene: -
J gene: TRBJ2-3
V gene: TRBV5-1
CDR3 DNA: TGCGCCAGCAGCTTGTGGCAGGGATGGGCACAGGGTACAGATACGCAGTATTTT
CDR3 protein: CASSLWQGWAQGTDTQYF

clone size: -
D gene: TRBD1
J gene: TRBJ2-5
V gene: TRBV6-5
CDR3 DNA: TGTGCCAGCAGTTACCGGACAGGGCTGGGGGGGACCCAGTACTTC
CDR3 protein: CASSYRTGLGGTQYF

clone size: once
D gene: TRBD2
J gene: TRBJ2-7
V gene: TRBV4-2
CDR3 DNA: TGTGCCAGCAGCCAAGACGGGACTACGGACGACGAGCAGTACTTC
CDR3 protein: CASSQDGTTDDEQYF

clone size: -
D gene: -
J gene: TRBJ2-5
V gene: TRBV19
CDR3 DNA: TGTGCCAGTAGTATAGCAACTTCGGGGACCCAGTACTTC
CDR3 protein: CASSIATSGTQYF

clone size: once
D gene: -
J gene: TRBJ2-7
V gene: TRBV7-9
CDR3 DNA: TGTGCCAGCAGCTTCGGGTCCAATTACGAGCAGTACTTC
CDR3 protein: CASSFGSNYEQYF

clone size: -
D gene: -
J gene: TRBJ1-5
V gene: TRBV6-5
CDR3 DNA: TGTGCCAGCAGTTACTCAAGGCCCGAAGGGACTAGGCCCCAGCATTTT
CDR3 protein: CASSYSRPEGTRPQHF

clone size: -
D gene: -
J gene: TRBJ1-5
V gene: TRBV2
CDR3 DNA: TGTGCCAGCAGTGATGGGACCCGGGTTGGCAATCAGCCCCAGCATTTT
CDR3 protein: CASSDGTRVGNQPQHF

clone size: -
D gene: -
J gene: TRBJ1-2
V gene: TRBV7-9
CDR3 DNA: TGTGCCAGCAGCTTAGGAGGGGAACGTGGCTACACCTTC
CDR3 protein: CASSLGGERGYTF

clone size: -
D gene: -
J gene: TRBJ2-5
V gene: TRBV6-1
CDR3 DNA: TGTGCCAGCAGTCCCGGACAGATCCAAGAGACCCAGTACTTC
CDR3 protein: CASSPGQIQETQYF

clone size: -
D gene: -
J gene: TRBJ2-7
V gene: TRBV6-5
CDR3 DNA: TGTGCCAGCAGTAGTAGCTCTGGCTGGAAAGTCGAGCAGTACTTC
CDR3 protein: CASSSSSGWKVEQYF

clone size: -
D gene: -
J gene: TRBJ2-7
V gene: TRBV6-5
CDR3 DNA: TGTGCCAGCACCCGGGTAGGGGACGAGCAGTACTTC
CDR3 protein: CASTRVGDEQYF

clone size: -
D gene: -
J gene: TRBJ2-7
V gene: TRBV6-5
CDR3 DNA: TGTGCCAGCAGCAGGAAACCCCAGGGCTACGAGCAGTACTTC
CDR3 protein: CASSRKPQGYEQYF

clone size: -
D gene: -
J gene: TRBJ2-7
V gene: TRBV7-2
CDR3 DNA: TGTGCCAGCAGCTTTTGGACAGAATCCTACGAGCAGTACTTC
CDR3 protein: CASSFWTESYEQYF

clone size: -
D gene: TRBD1
J gene: TRBJ1-1
V gene: TRBV7-3
CDR3 DNA: TGTGCCAGCAGCGCGGGACAGAGAGCCGAAGCTTTCTTT
CDR3 protein: CASSAGQRAEAFF

clone size: -
D gene: TRBD1
J gene: TRBJ2-3
V gene: TRBV11-3
CDR3 DNA: TGTGCCAGCAGCGCCCAGGGACAGACAGATACGCAGTATTTT
CDR3 protein: CASSAQGQTDTQYF

clone size: -
D gene: -
J gene: TRBJ2-7
V gene: TRBV18
CDR3 DNA: TGTGCCAGCTCACCACCTACCTACGAGCAGTACTTC
CDR3 protein: CASSPPTYEQYF

clone size: -
D gene: -
J gene: TRBJ1-3
V gene: TRBV7-2
CDR3 DNA: TGTGCCAGCAGCCCTGACAGGCACTCTGGAAACACCATATATTTT
CDR3 protein: CASSPDRHSGNTIYF

clone size: -
D gene: -
J gene: TRBJ2-3
V gene: TRBV5-1
CDR3 DNA: TGCGCCAGCAGCTTGGTTGGGGGGCCTATCACAGATACGCAGTATTTT
CDR3 protein: CASSLVGGPITDTQYF

clone size: -
D gene: -
J gene: TRBJ2-1
V gene: TRBV7-2
CDR3 DNA: TGTGCCAGCAGCTTAGGAGGGGCGGTGGCGCTAGCAGGGAATGAGCAGTTCTTC
CDR3 protein: CASSLGGAVALAGNEQFF

clone size: -
D gene: -
J gene: TRBJ1-2
V gene: TRBV4-2
CDR3 DNA: TGTGCCAGCAGCCAAGTACGGTATGGCTACACCTTC
CDR3 protein: CASSQVRYGYTF